This TCR beta chain came from a study of T cell responses to AZD1222 COVID-19 vaccine. Whole-study context: Second-dose recipients at about 4 or about 12 weeks were treated as one pooled group.

This clone was seen a single time. The target antigen is unknown. Study-level results: Reports indicate that nearly half of spike-specific TCRs are directed at unmutated variant regions. Just 5 to 7 AZD1222 recipients were seropositive at baseline. Repertoire sampling was restricted to post-peak T cell response timepoints.

The CDR3 covers 17 residues. The germline V gene has CDR1 MNHEY and CDR2 SMNVEV (reference sequence). V shed 6 bases, J shed 1 base, and the junction held 12 bases outside the gene matches. Assay: immunoSEQ multiplex PCR; the TCRdb copy retains only in-frame clones and omits some. This table has tens of thousands of clones, around 80% appearing once. The sequences come from peripheral blood, collected on day 0 of AZD1222 vaccination. The V gene is TRBV27, the J gene TRBJ2-7; 10 nucleotides agree with TRBD1. This TCR was sampled from an adult in good health. CDR3 DNA: TGTGCCAGCAGACCGGGACAGGGGATAGTAAGTTCCTACGAGCAGTACTTC. This sequence encodes CASRPGQGIVSSYEQYF.